This T cell receptor beta chain was profiled in a study of cytomegalovirus exposure and HLA in healthy donors. Regarding this clone: Its antigen is still unknown.

Study findings and constraints: Later examination showed HLA-associated TCR beta chains had greater clonal expansion than equally common others. Follow-up analysis found HLA locus-dependent TCR association rates, highest for DRB1 and lowest for HLA-C. Evidence from a later analysis indicated that most CMV-associated TCR beta chains looked HLA-restricted.

This CDR3 is built from 14 residues. The V segment lost 3 bases and the J segment 8 bases; nucleotides outside the gene matches: 5. Germline CDR1 SGHRS, CDR2 YFSETQ. Researchers ran the PCR with 60 Vbeta and 13 Jbeta primers. Assay: immunoSEQ multiplex PCR; the TCRdb copy retains only in-frame clones and omits some. The sample carries 150,000 to 250,000 clones, 79% recorded once. The TCR was taken from a girl aged 5-17 years in good health and CMV-seropositive. The sample comprised PBMCs. V gene TRBV5-1 combines with J gene TRBJ2-4; 10 nucleotides agree with TRBD1. The CDR3 nucleotides are TGCGCCAGCAGCTGGGGGACAGGGGTGGACATTCAGTACTTC. Translated: CASSWGTGVDIQYF.